A selection of T cell receptor beta chains follows, all from one sample in a study of blood T cells in healthy people across ages. TCRdb recomputed calls from the 5' RACE reads with MiXCR, one row per CDR3 protein. The sample includes roughly 1,000,000 distinct CDR3 sequences, 25% of them seen just once. The sample was also reused in another study, on T cells of mothers and their children.

Sequenced: blood. These TCRs come from a girl aged 2-15 years in good health. Each CDR3 is given with its conserved first and last residue. Each record gives: CDR3 DNA, CDR3 protein, CDR3 length, J gene, clone size, V gene, D gene. D genes are given only for firm matches. Expanded clones get a size class; other rows say once, few or many, or leave the size out.

TGTGCCAGCAGTTTGGACTTAACTGGACTAGCGCTACCCCATGAGCAGTTCTTC CASSLDLTGLALPHEQFF 18 TRBJ2-1 few TRBV28 TRBD2
TGTGCCAGCAGTCCTATGAGACTCCGGAGCGCAGATACGCAGTATTTT CASSPMRLRSADTQYF 16 TRBJ2-3 few TRBV28 .
TGTGCCAGCAGTTTCCCACTAGATGGGGAGACCCAGTACTTC CASSFPLDGETQYF 14 TRBJ2-5 . TRBV12-3/TRBV12-4 .
TGTGCCAGCAGTTACCTTAGAGGGAGGGAGACCCAGTACTTC CASSYLRGRETQYF 14 TRBJ2-5 . TRBV6-5 .
TGTGCCAGCAGCGGCAGACAGGCCCTTAACTATGGCTACACCTTC CASSGRQALNYGYTF 15 TRBJ1-2 few TRBV7-2 .
TGTGCCAGCAGCTTAGAGGATCTACTAGATACTTACGAGCAGTACTTC CASSLEDLLDTYEQYF 16 TRBJ2-7 . TRBV7-6 .
TGCGCCAGCAGTGAGGCATCGACTCAGTACTTC CASSEASTQYF 11 TRBJ2-4 . TRBV10-2 .
TGTGCCAGCAGTCTAGGACTAGCGGGGAAGAAAGAGACCCAGTACTTC CASSLGLAGKKETQYF 16 TRBJ2-5 . TRBV12-3/TRBV12-4 TRBD2
TGTGCCAGCAGTGAAGGAATATCTGGAAACACCATATATTTT CASSEGISGNTIYF 14 TRBJ1-3 few TRBV2 .
TGTGCCAGCAGCTTATTGACTACCTCATACAATGAGCAGTTCTTC CASSLLTTSYNEQFF 15 TRBJ2-1 . TRBV7-3 .
TGTGCCAGCAGCCAAGAAGACCCAGGGGGCAAATACACCATATATTTT CASSQEDPGGKYTIYF 16 TRBJ1-3 . TRBV4-2 TRBD1
TGTGCCAGCAGCTTTAGCGGGTCAACCTACGAGCAGTACTTC CASSFSGSTYEQYF 14 TRBJ2-7 . TRBV7-2 TRBD2
TGTGCCAGCGGTTGGACAGCTGGTGAAGCTTTCTTT CASGWTAGEAFF 12 TRBJ1-1 . TRBV6-1 .
TGTGCCAGCAAGTACGACATTGCCGATACGCAGTATTTT CASKYDIADTQYF 13 TRBJ2-3 . TRBV2 .
TGTGCCAGCAGCGAGATACCCGGGACGAATCAGCCCCAGCATTTT CASSEIPGTNQPQHF 15 TRBJ1-5 . TRBV7-3 .
TGTGCCAGCAGCCAAGTGATAAAAGAGACCCAGTACTTC CASSQVIKETQYF 13 TRBJ2-5 . TRBV3-1 .
TGTGCCAGCAGCCAGACCGGGAGCCAGACCAATGGCTACACCTTC CASSQTGSQTNGYTF 15 TRBJ1-2 few TRBV4-2 .
TGCGCCAGCAGCGCTACGGAAGAGACCCAGTACTTC CASSATEETQYF 12 TRBJ2-5 . TRBV4-1 .